This TCR beta chain originates from a study of blood T cell repertoires in COVID-19. Study-level background: Sites across the United States, Italy and Spain contributed samples from acute and convalescent COVID-19. Nucleic acid was either cDNA or gDNA, and it came from T cells, B-cell-depleted T cells, or PBMCs.

Per the original methods: Cell counts per sample came from amplifying reference gene primers. Using immunoSEQ multiplex PCR, the repertoire was profiled, and TCRdb retains in-frame clones only, with some absent. V, J and clone size are taken as reported in that table, and D and trimming were inferred from the DNA itself. The sample yields about 190,000 clones, approximately 80% seen once. The CDR3 length is 15 residues. With 0 bases clipped from V and 7 bases from J, the junction kept 9 bases outside the gene matches. The germline V gene has CDR1 ENHRY and CDR2 SYGVKD. The V gene is TRBV10-3, the J gene TRBJ2-7, with 7 bases identical to TRBD2. The TCR originated in a woman in her forties or fifties with acute or convalescent COVID-19. The sequenced sample was peripheral blood. The CDR3 reads CAISESGGRSGEQYF. As DNA, the CDR3 is TGTGCCATCAGTGAGTCGGGCGGGAGATCGGGGGAGCAGTACTTC.